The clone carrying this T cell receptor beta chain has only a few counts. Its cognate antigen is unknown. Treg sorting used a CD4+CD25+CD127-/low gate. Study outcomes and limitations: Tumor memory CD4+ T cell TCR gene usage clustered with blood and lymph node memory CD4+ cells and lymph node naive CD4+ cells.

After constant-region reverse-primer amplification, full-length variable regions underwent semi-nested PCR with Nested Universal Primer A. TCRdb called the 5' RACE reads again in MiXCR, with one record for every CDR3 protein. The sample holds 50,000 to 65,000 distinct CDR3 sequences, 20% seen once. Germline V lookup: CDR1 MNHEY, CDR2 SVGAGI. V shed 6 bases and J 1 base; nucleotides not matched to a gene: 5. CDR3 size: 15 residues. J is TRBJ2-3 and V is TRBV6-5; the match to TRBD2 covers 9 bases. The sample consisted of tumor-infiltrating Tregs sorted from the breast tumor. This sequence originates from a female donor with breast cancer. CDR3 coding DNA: TGTGCCAGCAGCCGGACTAGCGATGGCACAGATACGCAGTATTTT. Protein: CASSRTSDGTDTQYF.